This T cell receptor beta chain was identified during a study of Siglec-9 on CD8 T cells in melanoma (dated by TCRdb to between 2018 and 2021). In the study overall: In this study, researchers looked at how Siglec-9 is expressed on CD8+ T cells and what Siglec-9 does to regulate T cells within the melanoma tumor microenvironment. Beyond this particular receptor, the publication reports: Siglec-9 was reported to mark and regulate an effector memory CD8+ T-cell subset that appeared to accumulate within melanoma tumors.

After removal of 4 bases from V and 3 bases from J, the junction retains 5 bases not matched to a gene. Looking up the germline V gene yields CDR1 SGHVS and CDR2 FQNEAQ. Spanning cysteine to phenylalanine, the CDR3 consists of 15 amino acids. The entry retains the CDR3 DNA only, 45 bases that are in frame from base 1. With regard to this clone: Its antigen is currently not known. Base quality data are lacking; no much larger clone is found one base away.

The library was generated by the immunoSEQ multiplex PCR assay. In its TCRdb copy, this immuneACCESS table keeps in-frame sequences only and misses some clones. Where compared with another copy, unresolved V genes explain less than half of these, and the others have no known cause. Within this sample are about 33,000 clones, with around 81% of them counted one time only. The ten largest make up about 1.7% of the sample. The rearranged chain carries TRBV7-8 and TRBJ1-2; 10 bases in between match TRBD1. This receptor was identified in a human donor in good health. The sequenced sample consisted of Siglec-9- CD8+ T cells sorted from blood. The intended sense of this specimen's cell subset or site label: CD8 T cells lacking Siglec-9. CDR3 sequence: CASSWGTGEDYGYTF. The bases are TGTGCCAGCAGCTGGGGGACAGGGGAGGACTATGGCTACACCTTC.